This T cell receptor beta chain emerged from a study of T cell responses to AZD1222 COVID-19 vaccine (dated by TCRdb to the early 2020s). The study in broad terms: Because spike-specific TCR depth and breadth did not differ between the two schedules, AZD1222 recipients who got a second dose at roughly 4 weeks were pooled with those who got a second dose at roughly 12 weeks. A total of just over 230 trial participants underwent TCR sequencing, of whom approximately 200 had received two doses of AZD1222 and around 26 had received two doses of the MenACWY control vaccine. Enrollment into the trials was organized by age into subgroups of 18-55, 56-69 and 70-plus years, and those subgroups contained approximately 160, 26 and 62 TCR-sequenced participants, respectively. General conclusions and limits of the study: Only a handful of AZD1222 recipients were SARS-CoV-2 seropositive at baseline, limiting conclusions about previously exposed vaccinees. The 56-69-year group was small, and its depth increase did not reach significance, likely because of low power. Participants were mostly white British, with more females than males. The authors suggested clonal diversity may have been underestimated. The vaccine-associated CD4 TCRs covered the entire spike protein, and the dominant responses fell in regions 160-218 and 743-854. Because no day 14 peak-response samples were available, repertoires were characterized only after the peak T cell response. A significant rise in spike-specific TCR breadth and depth was observed after two AZD1222 doses relative to day 0 and relative to MenACWY recipients. Reportedly, almost half of the unique spike-specific TCRs recognized epitopes lying outside the regions that are mutated in the B.1.351 and B.1.1.7 variants.

The CDR3 spans 12 residues, from the cysteine through the phenylalanine. Kept here is only the CDR3 DNA, which spans 36 bases and is read in frame from base 1. V is cut by 7 bases and J by 5 bases, and the space between the germline ends is 9 bases. Sequences MNHEY (CDR1) and SMNVEV (CDR2) are obtained from the germline V gene (reference sequence). The time point label corresponds to: baseline before first vaccination. Vaccinee samples came from UK trials COV001 and COV002, including a single-blind randomized controlled phase 2/3 trial of AZD1222 (ChAdOx1 nCoV-19) in healthy adults. For TCRbeta chain sequencing, PBMC samples were collected from trial participants at day 0 and at day 28 after the second dose. In its sample, this clone was seen once. What this receptor recognizes is not known. Base-call qualities are not available, and no considerably larger clone is one nucleotide away. The CDR3 regions of human TCRbeta chains were analyzed by immunosequencing. The study's processing was this. TCRs in the repertoires were matched against a reference library of SARS-CoV-2-specific TCRs that had been generated with the MIRA antigen-specificity platform. Breadth was defined as the fraction of unique TCRs that were SARS-CoV-2-associated. Depth was defined as the fraction of total T cells that were SARS-CoV-2-associated. Using the MIRA data, each spike-specific TCR was mapped to the spike region that the TCR reacts to and placed in a CD4 or CD8 class. Log10-transformed breadth and depth values were compared by one-way ANOVA with Sidak's multiple comparisons tests. Entries here come from immuneACCESS through TCRdb and include only in-frame sequences with V and J called. Some clones fail to appear in such tables; in the studies checked, an unresolved V gene covers under half of the shortfall, and the cause of the remainder is unknown. V, J and clone size are those of that table, while D and trimming were read from the DNA. In all, the sample holds about 140,000 clones, and about 86% of those were seen once. Under 3.5% of the sample is taken by the ten largest.

The chain links TRBV27 with TRBJ1-5; TRBD1 is a weak D gene call, 5 bases matching. Sequencing used peripheral blood, obtained on day 0 of AZD1222 vaccination. This TCR came from an adult in good health. CDR3 protein: CASTTGYQPQHF. Read as DNA, the sequence is TGTGCCAGCACCACAGGTTATCAGCCCCAGCATTTT.